This entry lists 3 T cell receptor beta chains sequenced from one sample in a study of shared clonotypes between healthy human individuals. Only in-frame clones appear in the TCRdb table, and some are missing; sequencing was by immunoSEQ multiplex PCR. The sample lists around 980,000 clones; around 82% were seen once. The sequenced sample was memory CD4+ T cells from PBMCs. The subset: CD45RA-negative fraction. All receptors come from a young man in good health. Some clones in this sample may be carry-over from other donors' samples.

V usage is TRBV5-1 and J usage is TRBJ2-3; tentatively, D is TRBD2 (6 bases). This CDR3 has 15 residues. Trimming took 0 bases from V and 4 from J, leaving 12 bases between them. Germline CDR1 SGHRS, CDR2 YFSETQ. The chain's CDR3 is CASSLARLGADTQYF. For the CDR3, the DNA is TGCGCCAGCAGCTTGGCCCGACTAGGGGCAGATACGCAGTATTTT.

The chain couples TRBV27 to TRBJ1-5; D possibly corresponds to TRBD1 (5 bases). The V gene lost 2 bases and the J gene lost 9 bases, with 23 bases spanning the gap. CDR1 and CDR2 (germline): MNHEY, SMNVEV (reference sequence). The CDR3 spans 17 residues. The CDR3 here is CASSLSWRGGIFLPQHF. For the CDR3, the DNA is TGTGCCAGCAGTTTAAGTTGGAGGGGAGGGATTTTTTTGCCCCAGCATTTT.

This sequence joins TRBV6-1 and TRBJ2-4; TRBD1 matches 11 bases. Germline values: CDR1 MNHNS, CDR2 SASEGT. This CDR3 region has 13 residues. V lost 8 bases and J lost 8; bases outside the gene matches: 5. For the CDR3, the DNA is TGTGCCAGCCTTAGGGACAGGGGGGACATTCAGTACTTC. It codes for CASLRDRGDIQYF.